This is a list of T cell receptor beta chains from one sample in a study of blood T cell repertoires in COVID-19. Here immunoSEQ multiplex PCR was the method, and the copy in TCRdb shows in-frame clones only, minus some. This table holds about 370,000 clones, around 90% found once. The sequencing input was peripheral blood. The receptor set was obtained from a man aged 18 to 30 with active or convalescent COVID-19. Both conserved end residues are part of each CDR3. The order of the fields is V gene, J gene, CDR3 protein.

TRBV6-5	TRBJ1-1	CASSGQGTLNTEAFF
TRBV6-5	TRBJ2-6	CASSLRGSGANVLTF
TRBV9	TRBJ2-2	CASSVVIGTGELFF
TRBV19	TRBJ2-2	CASSRMGGITGELFF
TRBV6-5	TRBJ2-7	CASSPGQGAIYEQYF
TRBV18	TRBJ1-1	CASSLYQGQGNTEAFF
TRBV4-2	TRBJ2-5	CASSQVSSGTSETQYF
TRBV11-2	TRBJ1-1	CASSLVWWAANTEAFF
TRBV28	TRBJ1-2	CASSSASLYGYTF
TRBV27	TRBJ1-4	CASSPRAVGEKLFF
TRBV4-3	TRBJ2-1	CASSQDLLTSGYNEQFF
TRBV18	TRBJ1-5	CASNTGANQPQHF
TRBV7-2	TRBJ1-1	CASSPGTSNTEAFF
TRBV3-1/TRBV3-2	TRBJ2-3	CASSNGGPGTDTQYF
TRBV3-1/TRBV3-2	TRBJ1-6	CASSQDRDSLYSPLHF
TRBV19	TRBJ1-1	CASSPDRGHSTEAFF
TRBV7-2	TRBJ1-1	CASSSRGGGWNTEAFF
TRBV5-6	TRBJ2-7	CASSPDSGNGYEQYF
TRBV7-9	TRBJ2-7	CASSLVSSEQYF
TRBV6-5	TRBJ1-5	CASRKDRGTNQPQHF
TRBV27	TRBJ2-6	CASRGGGVGGANVLTF
TRBV6-5	TRBJ2-4	CASSYGLWDIQYF
TRBV28	TRBJ1-1	CASSSFPGGDNTEAFF